Presented here are 16 T cell receptor beta chains from one specimen sequenced in a study of cytomegalovirus exposure and HLA in healthy donors. Both 60 Vbeta primers and 13 Jbeta primers went into the PCR. Generated by immunoSEQ multiplex PCR, the TCRdb table keeps only in-frame clones and is missing some. The sample lists tens of thousands of clones; about three quarters were seen once. Sequenced input: PBMCs. Receptor source: a man aged 50 to 60 in good health and CMV-seropositive.

The chain has TRBV29-1 and TRBJ2-5; 8 bases match TRBD1. With 7 bases clipped from V and 5 bases from J, the junction kept 6 bases outside the gene matches. The germline gives CDR1 SQVTM, CDR2 ANQGSEA. This CDR3 spans 12 amino acids. In DNA form, the CDR3 reads TGCAGCGCAGGACAGGGTATCGAGACCCAGTACTTC. Residues: CSAGQGIETQYF.

V and J are TRBV10-3 and TRBJ2-5; D perhaps matches TRBD1 (6 bases). CDR1 is ENHRY and CDR2 is SYGVKD in the germline V gene. The CDR3 runs 11 residues. With 10 bases removed from V and 2 bases from J, the gap between germline ends came to 8 bases. The CDR3 DNA reads as TGTGCCACCGGACAGCAAGAGACCCAGTACTTC. Translated: CATGQQETQYF.

The rearrangement links TRBV5-1 to TRBJ1-1; TRBD1 matches 10 bases. Per germline, CDR1 SGHRS and CDR2 YFSETQ. CDR3 length: 14 amino acids. The V gene end was trimmed by 3 bases and the J gene end by 5 bases; junction bases not matched to a gene: 4. Here the CDR3 reads CASSSGQGVTEAFF. CDR3 bases: TGCGCCAGCAGCTCCGGACAGGGGGTTACTGAAGCTTTCTTT.

This clone was seen just once. This chain links TRBV5-1 with TRBJ1-2, with 8 bases identical to TRBD1. V shed 4 bases, J shed 7 bases, and the junction held 12 bases outside the gene matches. The CDR3 is 15 amino acids. In germline, CDR1 is SGHRS, CDR2 YFSETQ. CDR3 nucleotides: TGCGCCAGCAGCCGCGACAGGGGACTTCTAGGTGGCTACACCTTC. It translates to CASSRDRGLLGGYTF.

The CDR3 DNA follows: TGTGCCAGTAGTCTCCCCTTGGGGGCTCACACCGGGGAGCTGTTTTTT. Amino acids: CASSLPLGAHTGELFF. J is TRBJ2-2 and V is TRBV19, with D possibly matching TRBD1 (6 bases). V gave up 5 bases and J gave up 3 bases, with 16 bases separating them. This CDR3 comprises 16 residues. In germline, CDR1 is LNHDA, CDR2 SQIVND (reference sequence).

The V gene is TRBV5-1, the J gene TRBJ2-1; 12 positions match TRBD2. V lost 4 bases and J lost 16; bases outside the gene matches: 15. The germline CDR1 and CDR2 sequences are SGHRS and YFSETQ. The CDR3 runs 15 residues. The chain's CDR3 is CASSASSGGGIRLFF. The CDR3 bases are TGCGCCAGCAGCGCCTCTAGCGGGGGGGGTATCCGACTTTTCTTC.

This clone is large (0.1 to 1%) in the sample. The rearrangement links TRBV11-2 to TRBJ1-1; 8 bases are a match to TRBD1. Germline trimming cut 5 bases from V and 1 base from J; bases unmatched to any gene: 6. The CDR3 extends over 15 amino acids. CDR1 and CDR2 (germline): SGHAT, FQNNGV. The CDR3 sequence is CASSHGQGENTEAFF. CDR3 sequence (DNA): TGTGCCAGCAGCCACGGACAGGGCGAGAACACTGAAGCTTTCTTT.

The chain has TRBV27 and TRBJ1-5, with D perhaps TRBD1 (6 bases). The CDR3 has 13 residues. V lost 9 bases and J lost 4, with 13 bases in between. Germline values: CDR1 MNHEY, CDR2 SMNVEV (reference sequence). CDR3 nucleotide sequence: TGTGCCAGTGCGGACAGTACGAATCAGCCCCAGCATTTT. Amino acid sequence: CASADSTNQPQHF.

V usage is TRBV5-6 and J usage is TRBJ1-2; D gene uncertain. From germline, CDR1 is SGHDT and CDR2 YYEEEE. V lost 0 bases to trimming and J lost 4 bases, with 10 bases between them. CDR3 length equals 14 residues. CDR3 bases: TGTGCCAGCAGCTTGGACTGGAGTAGCTATGGCTACACCTTC. It encodes CASSLDWSSYGYTF. Full variable domain (outside the CDR3, taken from reference TRBV5-6 and TRBJ1-2): DAGVTQSPTHLIKTRGQQVTLRCSPKSGHDTVSWYQQALGQGPQFIFQYYEEEERQRGNFPDRFSGHQFPNYSSELNVNALLLGDSALYLCASSLDWSSYGYTFGSGTRLTVV.

This clone was observed a few times. This sequence joins TRBV5-1 and TRBJ1-4; 7 nucleotides line up with TRBD1. The CDR3 contains 13 residues. Unmatched junction bases numbered 3, after V lost 2 bases and J lost 8 bases. Germline CDR1 is SGHRS and CDR2 is YFSETQ. The DNA for the CDR3 is TGCGCCAGCAGCTTCAGGACAGGAGAAAAACTGTTTTTT. Amino acid sequence: CASSFRTGEKLFF. The variable domain in full, with the rest retrieved from reference TRBV5-1 and TRBJ1-4, is KAGVTQTPRYLIKTRGQQVTLSCSPISGHRSVSWYQQTPGQGLQFLFEYFSETQRNKGNFPGRFSGRQFSNSRSEMNVSTLELGDSALYLCASSFRTGEKLFFGSGTQLSVL.

This clone was observed a few times. This chain links TRBV5-6 with TRBJ1-2, with 12 nucleotides matching TRBD1. Germline V lookup: CDR1 SGHDT, CDR2 YYEEEE. V trimming: 4 bases; J trimming: 4 bases; junction bases outside the gene matches: 5. The CDR3 extends over 15 amino acids. As DNA, the CDR3 is TGTGCCAGCAGCCAGGGGACAGGGGGCTTCTATGGCTACACCTTC. As protein: CASSQGTGGFYGYTF.

The chain recombines TRBV4-3 with TRBJ2-3; D may be TRBD2 (5 bases). CDR3 length equals 18 residues. Trimming stripped 0 bases from V and 2 bases from J, with 18 bases between. Germline CDR1 and CDR2: LGHNA and YSLEER. CDR3 in DNA: TGCGCCAGCAGCCAAGATATCCCACGGACGGGGTCCACAGATACGCAGTATTTT. As protein: CASSQDIPRTGSTDTQYF.

V gene TRBV10-2 combines with J gene TRBJ1-1; D might be TRBD1 (6 bases). The length of the CDR3 is 17 residues. Trimming cost V 2 bases and J 1 base, with 17 bases left between them. From germline, CDR1 is WSHSY and CDR2 SAAADI. In DNA form, the CDR3 reads TGCGCCAGCAGTGAGGGCCCCAGGGGCGCGACGAACACTGAAGCTTTCTTT. Translating it yields CASSEGPRGATNTEAFF.

The rearrangement links TRBV28 to TRBJ1-5, with TRBD1 matching 7 bases. The CDR3 totals 15 residues. Germline values: CDR1 MDHEN, CDR2 SYDVKM. The V gene end was trimmed by 6 bases and the J gene end by 0 bases; junction bases not matched to a gene: 5. The DNA for the CDR3 is TGTGCCAGCAGACGGGACAGCGCTAGCAATCAGCCCCAGCATTTT. It translates to CASRRDSASNQPQHF.

This clone turned up a few times. The CDR3 DNA sequence: TGTGCCAGCAGCGTATTCGACAGAATGAACACTGAAGCTTTCTTT. This encodes CASSVFDRMNTEAFF. V is TRBV9 and J is TRBJ1-1; possible D gene TRBD1, 5 bases. Trimming took 1 base from V and 0 from J, leaving 10 bases between them. The V gene's germline CDR1 is SGDLS and CDR2 YYNGEE. CDR3 length equals 15 residues. Looking up the rest from reference TRBV9 and TRBJ1-1 gives the full variable domain: DSGVTQTPKHLITATGQRVTLRCSPRSGDLSVYWYQQSLDQGLQFLIQYYNGEERAKGNILERFSAQQFPDLHSELNLSSLELGDSALYFCASSVFDRMNTEAFFGQGTRLTVV.

In regard to this clone: Germline and junction disagree at one end, which may indicate a read error. The rearrangement links TRBV2 to TRBJ1-1, with no clear D. The germline gives CDR1 SNHLY, CDR2 FYNNEI. The CDR3 is 11 residues long. CDR3 DNA: TGTGCCAGCATCCTCGTCGGGTCCTCTACCTTT. This encodes CASILVGSSTF.